This T cell receptor beta chain was retrieved from a study of control samples from healthy donors and cancer patients. The protocol was immunoSEQ multiplex PCR, while the TCRdb copy is restricted to in-frame clones and leaves out a portion. The sample consists of 130,000 or so clones, approximately 89% of them appearing once. Germline loops: CDR1 MDHEN, CDR2 SYDVKM. CDR3 length: 15 amino acids. Trimming removed 9 bases at V and 1 base at J, with 19 bases between. The sample consisted of blood. The TCR sequence derives from a man aged 55 to 70 in good health. The chain links TRBV28 to TRBJ2-7; tentative D call: TRBD1 (6 bases). CDR3 bases: TGTGCCAGTATGGAACTGGTAACAGGGTCCTACGAGCAGTACTTC. Its protein product is CASMELVTGSYEQYF.